This T cell receptor beta chain was profiled in a study of blood T cell repertoires in COVID-19. With 1 base clipped from V and 4 bases from J, the junction kept 5 bases outside the gene matches. CDR3 length: 16 residues. Per germline, CDR1 SGHTA and CDR2 FQGNSA. A single count supports this clone. Per the original data handling: Nucleated cell number was recorded as an estimate derived from reference gene primer amplification. Profiling relied on immunoSEQ multiplex PCR, and the TCRdb table lists in-frame clones only, not all of them. From that table come the V and J calls and clone size; the DNA was used to work out D and trimming. The sample consists of about 300,000 clones, approximately 84% of them appearing once. Clinical histories supplied by participants themselves formed the basis of cohort assignment.

This sequence was found in a man younger than 45 who had recovered from COVID-19. The source material was PBMCs or T cells enriched from blood (not recorded which). The rearrangement links TRBV7-2 to TRBJ2-3, with 10 bases identical to TRBD2. CDR3 loop: CASSLVKREGADTQYF. CDR3 nucleotides: TGTGCCAGCAGCTTAGTAAAGCGGGAGGGAGCAGATACGCAGTATTTT.